One sample yielded the 22 T cell receptor beta chains listed below, sequenced in a study of cytomegalovirus exposure and HLA in healthy donors. Primers included in the PCR were 60 Vbeta and 13 Jbeta primers. The method was immunoSEQ multiplex PCR; TCRdb's version includes in-frame clones alone and lacks a portion of them. The sample shows around 160,000 clones, around 80% of them seen only once. Sequencing was performed on PBMCs. The origin of the receptors is a woman aged 40 to 49 in good health and CMV-seropositive.

J is TRBJ1-6 and V is TRBV7-8; no firm D call. V lost 6 bases and J 7 bases, leaving 7 bases between the germline ends. The CDR3 covers 12 residues. Germline CDR1 reads SGHVS; CDR2 reads FQNEAQ. In nucleotides, the CDR3 is TGTGCCAGCAGTACGGGGAATTCACCCCTCCACTTT. It codes for CASSTGNSPLHF.

The chain has TRBV11-1 and TRBJ2-1; the D is unclear. Germline V gives CDR1 SGHAT, CDR2 FQDESV (reference sequence). There are 16 residues in the CDR3. Deletions cut 4 bases from V and 0 bases from J, with 13 bases between. The CDR3 bases are TGTGCCAGCAGCTACGGAAGCGCGAGCTCCTACAATGAGCAGTTCTTC. It is translated as CASSYGSASSYNEQFF.

The V and J genes are TRBV6-5 and TRBJ1-2, with D tentatively TRBD1 (6 bases). V was pared by 8 bases and J by 8 bases, with 18 bases between. This CDR3 region has 13 residues. Germline lookup yields CDR1 MNHEY and CDR2 SVGAGI. CDR3 DNA: TGTGCCAGCTCTGGACAGCTCAACGGGGGCTACACCTTC. This encodes CASSGQLNGGYTF.

The CDR3 loop is CASSFPRTGGPRSYNEQFF. The CDR3 DNA reads TGTGCCAGCAGCTTCCCCCGGACAGGGGGACCTCGCTCCTACAATGAGCAGTTCTTC. The V gene is TRBV7-2, the J gene TRBJ2-1; 10 bases align to TRBD1. Germline V lookup: CDR1 SGHTA, CDR2 FQGNSA. This CDR3 region has 19 residues. The V segment lost 3 bases and the J segment 0 bases; nucleotides outside the gene matches: 11.

Concerning this clone: At one end, the junction sequence differs from germline, possibly due to a read error. The rearrangement uses TRBV2 and TRBJ2-5, with 13 bases identical to TRBD2. This CDR3 is built from 16 residues. The germline V gene has CDR1 SNHLY and CDR2 FYNNEI. CDR3 residues: CASREDRTSGRETQYF. In DNA form, the CDR3 reads TGTGCCAGCAGAGAAGATAGGACTAGCGGGAGAGAGACCCAGTACTTC.

This chain connects TRBV27 to TRBJ1-5; a possible D gene is TRBD1 (6 bases). Germline CDR1 reads MNHEY; CDR2 reads SMNVEV (reference sequence). With 6 bases removed from V and 4 bases from J, the gap between germline ends came to 10 bases. The CDR3 has 13 amino acids. CDR3 nucleotides: TGTGCCAGCAGCGTACAGGGAAATCAGCCCCAGCATTTT. Its translation is CASSVQGNQPQHF.

The chain uses TRBV19 and TRBJ1-1; D may be TRBD1 (5 bases). CDR1 and CDR2 (germline): LNHDA, SQIVND (reference sequence). V was pared by 5 bases and J by 2 bases, with 9 bases between. The CDR3 runs to 13 residues. The chain's CDR3 is CASSGGVNTEAFF. CDR3 nucleotides: TGTGCCAGTAGTGGGGGGGTCAACACTGAAGCTTTCTTT.

The V gene is TRBV7-9, the J gene TRBJ2-5; tentatively, D is TRBD2 (5 bases). The J call is doubtful: the DNA matches TRBJ2-7 better. Germline V gene lookup returns CDR1 SEHNR and CDR2 FQNEAQ (reference sequence). The CDR3 is made up of 14 amino acids. The chain's CDR3 is CASSLAGIYYEQYF. Written as DNA, the CDR3 is TGTGCCAGCAGCTTAGCCGGGATTTACTACGAGCAGTACTTC.

The chain carries TRBV28 and TRBJ2-5, with 14 bases aligning to TRBD2. CDR1 MDHEN and CDR2 SYDVKM come from the germline V gene. The CDR3 extends over 18 amino acids. Trimming cost V 5 bases and J 2 bases; bases outside gene matches: 10. The CDR3 protein is CASSPYPRLAGGQETQYF. The CDR3, as DNA: TGTGCCAGCAGTCCCTACCCCCGACTAGCGGGAGGGCAAGAGACCCAGTACTTC.

This clone was seen a handful of times. V usage is TRBV25-1 and J usage is TRBJ2-5, with D perhaps matching TRBD2 (5 bases). Trimming took off 1 base at V and 5 bases at J, with 14 bases between the two ends. The length of the CDR3 is 15 residues. Germline V gives CDR1 MGHDK, CDR2 SYGVNS. The CDR3 nucleotides read TGTGCCAGCAGTGAATTTCGTGGGAGTACGGAGACCCAGTACTTC. Protein sequence: CASSEFRGSTETQYF.

This clone was recorded a few times. The chain's CDR3 is CASSLGTGSNQPQHF. Written as DNA, the CDR3 is TGTGCCAGCAGTCTCGGGACAGGGTCTAATCAGCCCCAGCATTTT. The chain links TRBV28 to TRBJ1-5; the match to TRBD1 covers 9 bases. The germline V gene has CDR1 MDHEN and CDR2 SYDVKM. The CDR3 is made up of 15 amino acids. V lost 5 bases, J lost 4 bases, and 6 bases stayed unmatched.

The CDR3 DNA is TGTGCCAGCAGCCAATGGGCCGTCGGCGAGCAGTTCTTC. Translating it yields CASSQWAVGEQFF. This rearrangement joins TRBV14 to TRBJ2-1; D ambiguous. The CDR3 contains 13 residues. Germline CDR1 and CDR2: SGHDN and FVKESK. Trimming stripped 2 bases from V and 10 bases from J, with 12 bases between.

In the case of this clone: One junction end does not reproduce the germline sequence, and a read error may be involved. This rearrangement joins TRBV11-2 to TRBJ2-7; no clear D gene. Germline V gives CDR1 SGHAT, CDR2 FQNNGV. The CDR3 totals 13 residues. For the CDR3, the DNA is TGTGCCAGCAGCCCCTTAATGACTCTCTCCAGCAGCTTC. Residues: CASSPLMTLSSSF.

This clone has just one count. V and J are TRBV5-8 and TRBJ2-6, with TRBD1 as a possible D gene (5 bases). With 4 bases removed from V and 0 bases from J, the gap between germline ends came to 14 bases. The CDR3 covers 17 residues. Germline V gene sequence: CDR1 SGHTS, CDR2 YDEGEE. The CDR3 nucleotides read TGTGCCAGCAGCCTAGGACAAGCCAGCTCTGGGGCCAACGTCCTGACTTTC. Amino acids: CASSLGQASSGANVLTF.

The genes are TRBV6-1 and TRBJ2-1; 9 nucleotides line up with TRBD2. The CDR3 spans 15 residues. Looked up from germline, CDR1 is MNHNS and CDR2 is SASEGT. Trimming removed 6 bases from V and 5 bases from J; junction bases left unmatched: 8. DNA for the CDR3: TGTGCCAGCAGGGCCGGGACTAGCCTGCACAATGAGCAGTTCTTC. Its translation is CASRAGTSLHNEQFF.

The V and J genes are TRBV2 and TRBJ2-2; maybe TRBD1 (6 bases). This CDR3 has 16 residues. Germline loops: CDR1 SNHLY, CDR2 FYNNEI. V was clipped by 8 bases and J by 0 bases, with 16 bases between them. CDR3 sequence: CASGVGAGSNTGELFF. CDR3 DNA sequence: TGTGCCAGCGGTGTGGGGGCAGGGTCGAACACCGGGGAGCTGTTTTTT. The variable domain in full, completed from reference TRBV2 and TRBJ2-2, reads EPEVTQTPSHQVTQMGQEVILRCVPISNHLYFYWYRQILGQKVEFLVSFYNNEISEKSEIFDDQFSVERPDGSNFTLKIRSTKLEDSAMYFCASGVGAGSNTGELFFGEGSRLTVL.

To note about this clone: One end of the junction does not line up with germline, which may come from a read error. This chain joins TRBV7-7 and TRBJ2-5, with a tentative D call TRBD2 (6 bases). Germline CDR1 SSHAT, CDR2 FNYEAQ (reference sequence). The CDR3 loop spans 15 amino acids. CDR3 region: CASRLGGTREETQYF. For the CDR3, the DNA is TGTGCTAGCAGATTGGGAGGTACCCGGGAGGAGACCCAGTACTTC. The complete variable domain, with remaining parts taken from reference TRBV7-7 and TRBJ2-5, reads GAGVSQSPRYKVTKRGQDVTLRCDPISSHATLYWYQQALGQGPEFLTYFNYEAQPDKSGLPSDRFSAERPEGSISTLTIQRTEQRDSAMYRCASRLGGTREETQYFGPGTRLLVL.

V usage is TRBV14 and J usage is TRBJ2-7; a possible D gene is TRBD1 (6 bases). Germline V gene lookup returns CDR1 SGHDN and CDR2 FVKESK. Trimming took 2 bases from V and 5 from J, leaving 13 bases between them. CDR3 size: 14 residues. CDR3: CASSQPEEGDEQYF. The CDR3 region has the DNA TGTGCCAGCAGCCAACCAGAAGAGGGGGACGAGCAGTACTTC. The whole variable domain, remainder taken from reference TRBV14 and TRBJ2-7, is EAGVTQFPSHSVIEKGQTVTLRCDPISGHDNLYWYRRVMGKEIKFLLHFVKESKQDESGMPNNRFLAERTGGTYSTLKVQPAELEDSGVYFCASSQPEEGDEQYFGPGTRLTVT.

The chain carries TRBV6-4 and TRBJ2-1; tentatively, D is TRBD1 (5 bases). The CDR3 covers 16 residues. With 6 bases removed from V and 4 bases from J, the gap between germline ends came to 19 bases. Germline assignment: CDR1 MRHNA and CDR2 SNTAGT. The CDR3 DNA follows: TGTGCCAGCAGCGCTTACGGACCGGCAGGGTACAATGAGCAGTTCTTC. Protein sequence: CASSAYGPAGYNEQFF.

A remark on this clone: The sample holds other DNA sequences that translate to the same CDR3. This sequence joins TRBV5-4 and TRBJ2-1; 11 bases agree with TRBD1. The CDR3 covers 15 residues. Germline CDR1 reads SGHNT; CDR2 reads YYREEE (reference sequence). The J segment lost 4 bases and the V segment lost 2 bases, leaving 2 bases of the junction unmatched. In DNA form, the CDR3 reads TGTGCCAGCAGCTTAGGGACAGGGGGGTACAATGAGCAGTTCTTC. This sequence encodes CASSLGTGGYNEQFF. The full variable domain, its missing parts supplied by reference TRBV5-4 and TRBJ2-1, is ETGVTQSPTHLIKTRGQQVTLRCSSQSGHNTVSWYQQALGQGPQFIFQYYREEENGRGNFPPRFSGLQFPNYSSELNVNALELDDSALYLCASSLGTGGYNEQFFGPGTRLTVL.

The chain has TRBV6-1 and TRBJ1-1; D perhaps matches TRBD1 (6 bases). V was trimmed by 5 bases and J by 4 bases, leaving 14 bases between them. CDR3 length equals 14 residues. Looked up from germline, CDR1 is MNHNS and CDR2 is SASEGT. The CDR3 nucleotides read TGTGCCAGCAGTCCACAGGGACGGGGCACTGAAGCTTTCTTT. It encodes CASSPQGRGTEAFF.

The genes are TRBV19 and TRBJ1-4; maybe TRBD1 (5 bases). CDR1 and CDR2 (germline): LNHDA, SQIVND (reference sequence). Trimming stripped 4 bases from V and 2 bases from J, with 14 bases between. The CDR3 covers 16 residues. CDR3 amino acids: CASSTGTGATNEKLFF. The CDR3 nucleotides are TGTGCCAGTAGTACAGGGACTGGAGCGACTAATGAAAAACTGTTTTTT.